One sample yielded the 20 T cell receptor beta chains listed below, sequenced in a study of blood T cell repertoires in COVID-19. Libraries were prepared by immunoSEQ multiplex PCR; TCRdb keeps only in-frame clonotypes and omits some of them. The table lists roughly 200,000 clones, about 93% of them singletons, with 0.7% to 0.8% in the top ten. The sequenced sample was peripheral blood. The receptor set was obtained from a man aged 30 to 39 with COVID-19, enrolled during active disease.

The V call is TRBV19, the J call TRBJ1-2, with 7 bases identical to TRBD1. V lost 4 bases, J lost 6 bases, and 8 bases stayed unmatched. This CDR3 has 14 residues. In germline, CDR1 is LNHDA, CDR2 SQIVND (reference sequence). CDR3 loop: CASSRDSLGDGYTF. The CDR3 nucleotides are TGTGCCAGTAGTAGGGACAGCCTTGGTGATGGCTACACCTTC.

V usage is TRBV10-1 and J usage is TRBJ2-7; tentatively, D is TRBD2 (6 bases). Germline V gene sequence: CDR1 WNHNN, CDR2 SYGVQD (reference sequence). The CDR3 has 14 residues. V was pared by 2 bases and J by 5 bases, with 13 bases between. CDR3 DNA: TGCGCCAGCAGTGAGGGGGGGACTCGGGACGAGCAGTACTTC. As protein: CASSEGGTRDEQYF.

The rearrangement links TRBV5-5 to TRBJ1-6; tentatively, D is TRBD1 (5 bases). The CDR3 totals 13 residues. Germline loops: CDR1 SGHKS, CDR2 YYEKEE (reference sequence). The V end lost 2 bases, the J end lost 8 bases, and 8 bases lay between the germline ends. The CDR3 sequence: CASSFPGYSPLHF. The CDR3 bases are TGTGCCAGCAGCTTCCCAGGGTATTCACCCCTCCACTTT.

This clone was recorded once. DNA for the CDR3: TGTGCCAGCAGTTTAGCGGGGGCCCCCACAGATACGCAGTATTTT. Encoded protein: CASSLAGAPTDTQYF. The chain employs TRBV6-2 or TRBV6-3 and TRBJ2-3, with TRBD2 identical over 9 bases. The CDR3 runs to 15 residues. V was pared by 4 bases and J by 2 bases, with 4 bases of the junction left unmatched. Germline V lookup: CDR1 MNHEY, CDR2 SVGEGT.

This sequence joins TRBV29-1 and TRBJ2-2; TRBD2 is a possible D gene (6 bases). The germline V gene has CDR1 SQVTM and CDR2 ANQGSEA. This CDR3 comprises 14 residues. Between the trimmed V and J ends, which lost 4 bases and 4 bases, there was a span of 13 bases. The CDR3 bases are TGCAGCGTTGGAATGGGAGGCACCACCGGGGAGCTGTTTTTT. Protein product: CSVGMGGTTGELFF.

CDR3 protein: CASSLDPTLAPVEQFF. In nucleotides, the CDR3 is TGTGCCAGCAGCTTAGATCCAACTCTAGCCCCCGTTGAGCAGTTCTTC. V gene TRBV11-2 combines with J gene TRBJ2-1, with a possible D match to TRBD2 (5 bases). V was pared by 0 bases and J by 9 bases, with 18 bases between. The CDR3 consists of 16 residues. Germline loops: CDR1 SGHAT, CDR2 FQNNGV.

The chain employs TRBV15 and TRBJ1-2; TRBD1 matches 11 bases. V was pared by 3 bases and J by 4 bases, with 4 bases of the junction left unmatched. Germline CDR1 reads LNHNV; CDR2 reads YYDKDF (reference sequence). The CDR3 is made up of 15 amino acids. DNA of the CDR3: TGTGCCACCAGCAGTCGGACAGGGGGCGGCTATGGCTACACCTTC. Amino acid sequence: CATSSRTGGGYGYTF.

The chain carries TRBV11-2 and TRBJ2-7, with TRBD2 matching 11 bases. The CDR3 has 15 amino acids. Unmatched junction bases numbered 9, after V lost 9 bases and J lost 2 bases. Per germline, CDR1 SGHAT and CDR2 FQNNGV. CDR3 sequence reads: CASTLSGGDAYEQYF. Written as DNA, the CDR3 is TGTGCCAGTACTCTTAGCGGGGGGGACGCCTACGAGCAGTACTTC.

The chain has TRBV9 and TRBJ2-4, with D tentatively TRBD2 (5 bases). There are 13 residues in the CDR3. Germline V gives CDR1 SGDLS, CDR2 YYNGEE. Deletions cut 1 base from V and 8 bases from J, with 10 bases between. Here the CDR3 reads CASSVRGMDIQYF. The CDR3 DNA follows: TGTGCCAGCAGCGTAAGAGGGATGGACATTCAGTACTTC.

The gene calls are TRBV29-1 and TRBJ1-5; a possible D gene is TRBD1 (5 bases). CDR1 and CDR2 (germline): SQVTM, ANQGSEA. Trimming removed 3 bases from V and 5 bases from J, with 11 bases in between. This CDR3 is 13 amino acids long. CDR3 sequence reads: CSVEGGFDQPQHF. CDR3 in DNA: TGCAGCGTTGAGGGGGGTTTTGATCAGCCCCAGCATTTT.

The sample holds a few counts of this clone. The CDR3 DNA sequence: TGTGCCAGCCGGACAGGGAGTGAAAAACTGTTTTTT. It encodes CASRTGSEKLFF. V gene TRBV2 combines with J gene TRBJ1-4, with 8 positions matching TRBD1. V shed 8 bases and J 7 bases; nucleotides not matched to a gene: 3. In germline, CDR1 is SNHLY, CDR2 FYNNEI. This CDR3 region has 12 residues.

The genes are TRBV12-3 or TRBV12-4 and TRBJ2-7; D is uncertain. V lost 3 bases, J lost 4 bases, and 7 bases lay in between. CDR3 length: 12 amino acids. CDR3 sequence: CASSFTKYEQYF. The CDR3 bases are TGTGCCAGCAGTTTCACAAAATACGAGCAGTACTTC.

The V call is TRBV11-2, the J call TRBJ2-7, with TRBD1 matching 10 bases. The CDR3 is 13 residues long. J lost 7 bases, V lost 8 bases, and 8 bases had no gene match. From germline, CDR1 is SGHAT and CDR2 FQNNGV. CDR3 amino acids: CASGGTGVMEQYF. The CDR3 coding sequence is TGTGCCAGCGGCGGGACAGGGGTTATGGAGCAGTACTTC.

The V call is TRBV6-5, the J call TRBJ2-2; 8 bases line up with TRBD1. Germline CDR1 reads MNHEY; CDR2 reads SVGAGI. J lost 4 bases, V lost 7 bases, and 8 bases had no gene match. This CDR3 region has 15 residues. CDR3 nucleotides: TGTGCCAGCAAAGCGACAGGGGCGGGCACCGGGGAGCTGTTTTTT. Translated: CASKATGAGTGELFF.

CDR3 residues: CASSTDSYGYTF. In DNA form, the CDR3 reads TGTGCCAGCAGTACGGACAGTTATGGCTACACCTTC. The V and J genes are TRBV6-6 and TRBJ1-2; a weak D match, TRBD1 (6 bases). Germline V gene data show CDR1 as MNHNY and CDR2 as SVGAGI (reference sequence). The CDR3 extends over 12 amino acids. Between the trimmed V and J ends, which lost 5 bases and 5 bases, there was a span of 9 bases.

The chain couples TRBV11-2 to TRBJ1-1; 10 positions agree with TRBD1. The germline CDR1 and CDR2 sequences are SGHAT and FQNNGV. J lost 4 bases, V lost 6 bases, and 5 bases had no gene match. The CDR3 is 14 amino acids. In DNA form, the CDR3 reads TGTGCCAGCAGACCGACAGGGGGCAGCACTGAAGCTTTCTTT. Protein product: CASRPTGGSTEAFF.

The chain carries TRBV2 and TRBJ1-2, with D possibly matching TRBD1 (5 bases). Germline CDR1 SNHLY, CDR2 FYNNEI. V shed 5 bases and J shed 0 bases, with 10 bases lying between them. This CDR3 has 14 residues. CDR3 amino acids: CASSPRTTNYGYTF. The DNA for the CDR3 is TGTGCCAGCAGTCCCCGGACAACTAACTATGGCTACACCTTC.

The CDR3 DNA reads TGTGCCAGCAGCTTCCTCCGAATAGGTTGGGACAGTAGCACAGATACGCAGTATTTT. This codes for CASSFLRIGWDSSTDTQYF. The rearrangement links TRBV7-2 to TRBJ2-3; TRBD1 agrees at 7 bases. Trimming cost V 3 bases and J 0 bases; bases outside gene matches: 15. The germline CDR1 and CDR2 sequences are SGHTA and FQGNSA. This CDR3 has 19 residues.

V usage is TRBV5-6 and J usage is TRBJ2-1; D might be TRBD2 (5 bases). V was shortened by 0 bases and J by 0 bases, with 10 bases between the two germline ends. Germline CDR1 SGHDT, CDR2 YYEEEE. CDR3 length: 16 residues. Here the CDR3 DNA reads TGTGCCAGCAGCTTGGCCTGGACTGGCTCCTACAATGAGCAGTTCTTC. This encodes CASSLAWTGSYNEQFF.

The chain employs TRBV5-1 and TRBJ1-5; 7 bases are a match to TRBD1. There are 15 residues in the CDR3. The J segment lost 1 base and the V segment lost 4 bases, leaving 5 bases of the junction unmatched. Germline CDR1 reads SGHRS; CDR2 reads YFSETQ. The CDR3 spells CASSTTGASNQPQHF. The CDR3 DNA follows: TGCGCCAGCAGCACCACAGGGGCCAGCAATCAGCCCCAGCATTTT.